This T cell receptor (beta chain) was sequenced during a study of blood T cell repertoires in COVID-19. As for the study in general: Both acute and convalescent COVID-19 samples were obtained from the United States, Italy and Spain.

Original processing notes: Reference gene primer amplification gave nucleated cell count estimates. Clones were sequenced by immunoSEQ multiplex PCR, and TCRdb holds only the in-frame ones, with some missing. That table gives V, J and clone size, and the DNA gave D and trimming. This table holds around 230,000 clones, 85% found once. This clone occurred many times. Germline V CDR1 and CDR2: LGHDT, YNNKEL (reference sequence). Germline trimming cut 0 bases from V and 6 bases from J; bases unmatched to any gene: 3. The CDR3 has 14 residues. In Seattle, patients joined the study during active infection and were tracked longitudinally.

The clonotype was recovered from a man in his fifties with COVID-19, enrolled during active disease. Sequencing was carried out using peripheral blood. The rearrangement links TRBV3-1 (or the pseudogene TRBV3-2) to TRBJ1-2, with 8 bases aligning to TRBD1. CDR3 protein: CASSQDFRGHGYTF. CDR3 DNA sequence: TGTGCCAGCAGCCAAGATTTCAGGGGGCATGGCTACACCTTC.